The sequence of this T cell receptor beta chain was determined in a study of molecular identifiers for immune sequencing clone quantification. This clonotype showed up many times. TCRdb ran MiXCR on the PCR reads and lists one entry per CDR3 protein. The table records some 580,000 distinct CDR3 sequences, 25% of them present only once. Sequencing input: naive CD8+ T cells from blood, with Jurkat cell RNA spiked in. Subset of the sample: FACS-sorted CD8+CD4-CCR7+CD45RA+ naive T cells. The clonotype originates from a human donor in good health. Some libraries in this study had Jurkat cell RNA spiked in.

The CDR3 is CASSLGPEDEKLFF. CDR3 nucleotides: TGTGCCAGCAGCTTGGGGCCTGAGGATGAAAAACTGTTTTTT. The chain has TRBV5-5 and TRBJ1-4; D unresolved. Deletions cut 0 bases from V and 6 bases from J, with 9 bases between. The CDR3 loop spans 14 amino acids. CDR1 is SGHKS and CDR2 is YYEKEE in the germline V gene (reference sequence).